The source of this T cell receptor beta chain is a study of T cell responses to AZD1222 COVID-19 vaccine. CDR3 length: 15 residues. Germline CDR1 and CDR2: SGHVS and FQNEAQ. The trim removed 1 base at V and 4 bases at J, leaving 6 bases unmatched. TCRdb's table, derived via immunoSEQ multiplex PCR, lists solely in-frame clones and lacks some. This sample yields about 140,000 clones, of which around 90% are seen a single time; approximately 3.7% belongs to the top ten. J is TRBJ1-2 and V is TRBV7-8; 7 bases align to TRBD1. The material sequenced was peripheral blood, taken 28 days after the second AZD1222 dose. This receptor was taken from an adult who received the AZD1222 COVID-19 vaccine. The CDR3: CASSLGGTASYGYTF. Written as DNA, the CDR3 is TGTGCCAGCAGCTTAGGAGGGACAGCATCCTATGGCTACACCTTC.